These 28 T cell receptor beta chains were all obtained from the same sample, sequenced in a study of blood T cells in healthy people across ages. Then a second PCR, running roughly 7 to 11 cycles, was carried out with a sample-barcoded 5' primer and a J-beta primer mix. TCRdb analysed the 5' RACE reads with MiXCR anew, one entry per CDR3 protein. The data show hundreds of thousands of distinct CDR3 sequences, about 29% seen once. A further study also used this sample, focusing on T cells of mothers and their children.

The sample taken for sequencing was blood. These receptors were collected from a boy aged 2 to 10 in good health.

This clonotype was observed a handful of times. The gene calls are TRBV10-3 and TRBJ1-1; D is unresolved. Trimming pared 2 bases from V and 2 bases from J, leaving 15 bases between. This CDR3 spans 16 amino acids. Germline V gene lookup returns CDR1 ENHRY and CDR2 SYGVKD. The CDR3 protein is CAISEGRSGGNTEAFF. The CDR3 nucleotides read TGTGCCATCAGTGAGGGCAGGTCGGGAGGTAACACTGAAGCTTTCTTT.

Of note for this clonotype: At one of its ends the junction is not consistent with the germline gene, which may arise from a read error. The rearrangement joins TRBV30 to TRBJ2-4; maybe TRBD1 (6 bases). The CDR3 consists of 12 residues. CDR1 is GTSNPN, CDR2 SVGIG, per germline (reference sequence). CDR3 protein: CAWSSGAYIQCF. The CDR3 DNA sequence: TGTGCCTGGAGCTCAGGGGCGTACATTCAGTGCTTC.

V and J are TRBV6-1 and TRBJ1-2; D not resolved. The germline gives CDR1 MNHNS, CDR2 SASEGT. This CDR3 has 14 residues. Trimming pared 6 bases from V and 7 bases from J, leaving 18 bases between. This CDR3 reads CASSPFRGEGGYTF. The CDR3, as DNA: TGTGCCAGCAGCCCTTTTCGCGGGGAGGGTGGCTACACCTTC.

This sequence joins TRBV7-9 and TRBJ1-2; no reliable D call. The length of the CDR3 is 15 residues. V was pared by 2 bases and J by 5 bases, with 15 bases between. The V gene's germline CDR1 is SEHNR and CDR2 FQNEAQ (reference sequence). CDR3 protein: CASSLPQISWYGYTF. DNA of the CDR3: TGTGCCAGCAGCTTACCACAGATCTCTTGGTATGGCTACACCTTC. Full variable domain (outside the CDR3, taken from reference TRBV7-9 and TRBJ1-2): DTGVSQNPRHKITKRGQNVTFRCDPISEHNRLYWYRQTLGQGPEFLTYFQNEAQLEKSRLLSDRFSAERPKGSFSTLEIQRTEQGDSAMYLCASSLPQISWYGYTFGSGTRLTVV.

This clonotype has a handful of counts. The chain uses TRBV21-1 and TRBJ2-3. TRBV21-1 is a known pseudogene. The CDR3 totals 14 residues. Here the CDR3 DNA reads TGTGCCAGCAGTACGAGATTAAACACAGATACGCAGTATTTT. Translated: CASSTRLNTDTQYF.

This sequence joins TRBV5-1 and TRBJ1-4; 9 bases match TRBD1. This CDR3 spans 15 amino acids. The germline CDR1 and CDR2 sequences are SGHRS and YFSETQ. V shed 4 bases and J 8 bases; nucleotides not matched to a gene: 9. The CDR3, as DNA: TGCGCCAGCAGCATACGGGGACAGGGAGAGGAAAAACTGTTTTTT. Protein sequence: CASSIRGQGEEKLFF. Filled out from reference TRBV5-1 and TRBJ1-4, the complete variable domain reads KAGVTQTPRYLIKTRGQQVTLSCSPISGHRSVSWYQQTPGQGLQFLFEYFSETQRNKGNFPGRFSGRQFSNSRSEMNVSTLELGDSALYLCASSIRGQGEEKLFFGSGTQLSVL.

This sequence joins TRBV7-9 and TRBJ2-5, with 10 nucleotides matching TRBD2. Germline trimming cut 5 bases from V and 5 bases from J; bases unmatched to any gene: 8. In germline, CDR1 is SEHNR, CDR2 FQNEAQ (reference sequence). This CDR3 region has 15 residues. The CDR3 DNA reads as TGTGCCAGCAGCCTATCTCAGCGGGAGGGGGAGACCCAGTACTTC. This encodes CASSLSQREGETQYF.

This clonotype turned up a few times. The chain recombines TRBV3-1 with TRBJ2-5; D unclear. Trimming shortened V by 0 bases and J by 5 bases, and 22 bases separated the two germline ends. Germline values: CDR1 LGHDT, CDR2 YNNKEL (reference sequence). CDR3 size: 18 residues. In DNA, the CDR3 is TGTGCCAGCAGCCAAGATCCCGGAGAGACTGGAAGGTGGGAGACCCAGTACTTC. Its translation is CASSQDPGETGRWETQYF.

The chain is built from TRBV7-3 and TRBJ2-6, with 8 bases lining up with TRBD1. Germline lookup yields CDR1 SGHTA and CDR2 FQGTGA. The CDR3 contains 16 residues. The junction had 5 bases not matched to a gene; V was cut back by 4 bases and J by 3 bases. The CDR3 sequence is CASSSGQVRGANVLTF. The CDR3 DNA is TGTGCCAGCAGCTCGGGACAGGTTCGTGGGGCCAACGTCCTGACTTTC.

The rearrangement links TRBV9 to TRBJ2-1; D is unclear. CDR1 and CDR2 from the germline V gene are SGDLS and YYNGEE. Between the trimmed V and J ends, which lost 4 bases and 5 bases, there was a span of 13 bases. This CDR3 region has 14 residues. The CDR3 DNA reads as TGTGCCAGCAGCCCCTCAATCAAGGACAATGAGCAGTTCTTC. Translated: CASSPSIKDNEQFF.

The V call is TRBV4-3, the J call TRBJ1-6; D is possibly TRBD1 (5 bases). This CDR3 region has 15 residues. The germline V gene encodes CDR1 LGHNA and CDR2 YSLEER. V was cut by 0 bases and J by 9 bases, with 12 bases left in between. The CDR3 here is CASSQDFRVGSPLHF. DNA of the CDR3: TGCGCCAGCAGCCAAGATTTCAGGGTTGGTTCACCCCTCCACTTT.

This clonotype came up a few times. V and J are TRBV27 and TRBJ1-1, with TRBD1 matching 12 bases. This CDR3 is 15 amino acids long. Germline CDR1 and CDR2: MNHEY and SMNVEV (reference sequence). V was clipped by 3 bases and J by 11 bases; unmatched bases: 10. CDR3 in amino acids: CASSLIPGQGAVAFF. CDR3 sequence (DNA): TGTGCCAGCAGTTTGATACCGGGACAGGGGGCAGTCGCTTTCTTT.

This chain joins TRBV12-3 or TRBV12-4 and TRBJ2-3; possibly TRBD2 for D (5 bases). The CDR3 has 16 amino acids. Trimming took 1 base from V and 0 from J, leaving 11 bases between them. CDR3 DNA: TGTGCCAGCAGTTTAGGTCGGGGAGCTAGCACAGATACGCAGTATTTT. It encodes CASSLGRGASTDTQYF.

CDR3 bases: TGTGCCAGCTCCGAGAATGGGGGTAGGTACGAGCAGTACTTC. It is translated as CASSENGGRYEQYF. The chain is built from TRBV12-3 or TRBV12-4 and TRBJ2-7, with D perhaps matching TRBD1 or TRBD2 (5 bases each). Trimming took 8 bases from V and 4 from J, leaving 18 bases between them. The CDR3 is 14 amino acids.

The chain uses TRBV5-1 and TRBJ2-1, with TRBD2 as a possible D gene (6 bases). The J call may be faulty, since TRBJ2-7 better matches the DNA end. The CDR3 consists of 13 residues. The germline V gene encodes CDR1 SGHRS and CDR2 YFSETQ. The chain's CDR3 is CASSLARRDEQYF. The DNA for the CDR3 is TGCGCCAGCAGCTTGGCCCGGAGGGACGAGCAGTACTTC.

This chain links TRBV4-3 with TRBJ2-5; D remains ambiguous. Germline assignment: CDR1 LGHNA and CDR2 YSLEER. This CDR3 is built from 15 residues. The V and J ends lost 0 bases and 0 bases respectively, with 8 bases between them. The DNA for the CDR3 is TGCGCCAGCAGCCAAGATCGAGAAAACCAAGAGACCCAGTACTTC. Residues: CASSQDRENQETQYF.

The rearrangement uses TRBV7-9 and TRBJ1-3; maybe TRBD1 (5 bases). Trimming took off 0 bases at V and 2 bases at J, with 8 bases between the two ends. The CDR3 extends over 15 amino acids. Germline V gene sequence: CDR1 SEHNR, CDR2 FQNEAQ (reference sequence). CDR3 amino acids: CASSLAGEAGNTIYF. CDR3 nucleotide sequence: TGTGCCAGCAGCTTAGCAGGGGAGGCTGGAAACACCATATATTTT.

This clonotype was observed a few times. V is TRBV5-1 and J is TRBJ1-5, with D possibly matching TRBD1 (5 bases). The CDR3 sequence is 14 residues long. Germline CDR1 SGHRS, CDR2 YFSETQ. V was shortened by 0 bases and J by 9 bases, with 13 bases between the two germline ends. The DNA of the CDR3 is TGCGCCAGCAGCTTGGGCGGGGACCCCGGGCCCCAGCATTTT. Translating it yields CASSLGGDPGPQHF.

This clonotype has a handful of counts. The V and J genes are TRBV20-1 and TRBJ2-5; TRBD1 matches at 10 bases. With V trimmed by 4 bases and J by 3 bases, 2 bases remained unmatched. Germline V lookup: CDR1 DFQATT, CDR2 SNEGSKA (reference sequence). This CDR3 region has 13 residues. The CDR3 is CSATGTGEETQYF. The CDR3 DNA sequence: TGCAGTGCTACCGGGACAGGGGAAGAGACCCAGTACTTC.

Of note for this clonotype: Mismatch with germline at one junction end may stem from a read error. V gene TRBV6-5 combines with J gene TRBJ2-7; possibly TRBD2 for D (5 bases). This CDR3 is 14 amino acids long. Germline CDR1 reads MNHEY; CDR2 reads SVGAGI. In nucleotides, the CDR3 is TGTACCAGCAGTCGACTACTAGGGAGTGTCGAGCAGTACTTC. Translated: CTSSRLLGSVEQYF.

This clonotype was seen more than once but under ten times. The V and J genes are TRBV15 and TRBJ1-1; D is perhaps TRBD1 (5 bases). CDR3 length equals 18 residues. Germline V CDR1 and CDR2: LNHNV, YYDKDF (reference sequence). Deletions cut 2 bases from V and 1 base from J, with 20 bases between. In DNA form, the CDR3 reads TGTGCCACCAGCAGACCCTGGGACTCGTCCCCGTCGAACACTGAAGCTTTCTTT. Translated: CATSRPWDSSPSNTEAFF.

The rearrangement uses TRBV12-3 or TRBV12-4 and TRBJ2-7, with D maybe TRBD1 (5 bases). Trimming removed 6 bases at V and 2 bases at J, with 8 bases between. CDR3 size: 12 residues. CDR3 in amino acids: CASSPDTYEQYF. CDR3 sequence (DNA): TGTGCCAGCAGCCCGGACACCTACGAGCAGTACTTC.

This chain uses TRBV3-1 with TRBJ1-3; D not resolved. The germline V gene has CDR1 LGHDT and CDR2 YNNKEL (reference sequence). Trimming pared 3 bases from V and 0 bases from J, leaving 12 bases between. The CDR3 spans 16 residues. The DNA of the CDR3 is TGTGCCAGCAGCCATATCCGAGGAATCTCTGGAAACACCATATATTTT. Amino acids: CASSHIRGISGNTIYF.

The chain is built from TRBV10-3 and TRBJ2-2; D is perhaps TRBD2 (5 bases). CDR3 length: 12 residues. The V gene's germline CDR1 is ENHRY and CDR2 SYGVKD. With 6 bases removed from V and 7 bases from J, the gap between germline ends came to 9 bases. The CDR3 region has the DNA TGTGCCATCAGGGAGGCGAGCGGGGAGCTGTTTTTT. Amino acids: CAIREASGELFF.

This clonotype showed up just a few times. The chain is built from TRBV25-1 and TRBJ1-3; D unresolved. Germline loops: CDR1 MGHDK, CDR2 SYGVNS. Trimming removed 2 bases from V and 0 bases from J, with 11 bases in between. The CDR3 spans 16 residues. The CDR3 is CASSEITEHSGNTIYF. CDR3 bases: TGTGCCAGCAGTGAAATAACGGAGCACTCTGGAAACACCATATATTTT.

V and J are TRBV12-3 or TRBV12-4 and TRBJ2-5; D uncertain. The V end lost 3 bases, the J end lost 1 base, and 12 bases lay between the germline ends. This CDR3 region has 15 residues. CDR3 bases: TGTGCCAGCAGTTTTGATCGTGGGTTCCAAGAGACCCAGTACTTC. This sequence encodes CASSFDRGFQETQYF.

This clonotype was seen more than once but under ten times. The chain combines TRBV11-2 with TRBJ2-1; either TRBD1 or TRBD2 may supply D (5 bases each). The J call may not be correct, given that the DNA end is closer to TRBJ2-7. The germline gives CDR1 SGHAT, CDR2 FQNNGV. This CDR3 has 14 amino acids. The CDR3 sequence: CASSLKERGNEQYF. DNA of the CDR3: TGTGCCAGCAGCTTAAAAGAGAGGGGTAACGAGCAGTACTTC.

The chain uses TRBV2 and TRBJ2-7; no reliable D call. Germline CDR1 reads SNHLY; CDR2 reads FYNNEI. Trimming pared 8 bases from V and 3 bases from J, leaving 14 bases between. CDR3 length: 13 residues. This chain's CDR3 is CASRLLNLYEQYF. The CDR3 bases are TGTGCCAGCCGTCTCTTAAATCTCTACGAGCAGTACTTC.